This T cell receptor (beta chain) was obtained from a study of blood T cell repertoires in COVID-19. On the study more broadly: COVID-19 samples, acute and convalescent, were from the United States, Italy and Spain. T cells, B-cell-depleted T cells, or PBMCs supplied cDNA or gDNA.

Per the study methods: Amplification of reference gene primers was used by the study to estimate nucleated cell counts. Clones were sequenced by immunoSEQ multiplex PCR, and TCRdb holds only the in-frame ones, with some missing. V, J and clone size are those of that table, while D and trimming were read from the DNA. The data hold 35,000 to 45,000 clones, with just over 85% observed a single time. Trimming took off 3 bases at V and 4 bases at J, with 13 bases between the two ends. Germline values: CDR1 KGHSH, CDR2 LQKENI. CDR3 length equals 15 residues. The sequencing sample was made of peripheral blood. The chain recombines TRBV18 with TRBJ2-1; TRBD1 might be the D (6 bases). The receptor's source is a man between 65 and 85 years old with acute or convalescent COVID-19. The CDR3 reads CASSPLRTEYNEQFF. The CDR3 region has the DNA TGTGCCAGCTCACCTCTCAGGACAGAGTACAATGAGCAGTTCTTC.